One and the same sample provided the 25 T cell receptor beta chains below, sequenced in a study of T cell changes during pregnancy in multiple sclerosis (dated by TCRdb to between 2019 and 2020). The library came from the immunoSEQ multiplex PCR assay. The table comes from immuneACCESS by way of TCRdb, which keeps in-frame sequences with V and J called. Part of the clones is missing from these tables; in studies checked, under half for an unresolved V gene and the rest for unknown reasons. For this sample there are about 59,000 clones; about 94% appear just once. About 2.6% of the sample comes from the top ten. Here the sequenced sample was CD8+ T cells from peripheral blood mononuclear cells, taken after pregnancy. Receptors originate from a female donor with multiple sclerosis, enrolled in a pregnancy study.

The chain carries TRBV5-4 and TRBJ2-1; 7 bases align to TRBD2. After removal of 4 bases from V and 3 bases from J, the junction contained 10 bases not matched to a gene. The germline V gene encodes CDR1 SGHNT and CDR2 YYREEE (reference sequence). The CDR3 contains 16 residues. CDR3 nucleotide sequence: TGTGCCAGCAGCCCCGGGACTATCAATCTCTACAATGAGCAGTTCTTC. Residues: CASSPGTINLYNEQFF.

The CDR3 nucleotides read TGTGCCAGCAGCTACCGGGACAGGGGCGACAATGAGCAGTTCTTC. Amino acids: CASSYRDRGDNEQFF. The gene calls are TRBV7-9 and TRBJ2-1; 10 bases fit TRBD1. Trimming removed 4 bases from V and 5 bases from J; junction bases left unmatched: 5. The germline CDR1 and CDR2 sequences are SEHNR and FQNEAQ (reference sequence). This CDR3 contains 15 residues.

V gene TRBV28 combines with J gene TRBJ2-6; the match to TRBD1 covers 10 bases. Germline CDR1 MDHEN, CDR2 SYDVKM. The CDR3 spans 18 residues. The trim removed 4 bases at V and 1 base at J, leaving 7 bases unmatched. The CDR3 region has the DNA TGTGCCAGCAGTTCCGAGGGACAGGGGAGGTCTGGGGCCAACGTCCTGACTTTC. This codes for CASSSEGQGRSGANVLTF.

This clone was recorded only once. This chain's CDR3 is CASSGLRKTQYF. CDR3 coding DNA: TGTGCCAGCAGCGGACTTAGAAAGACCCAGTACTTC. This chain uses TRBV7-8 with TRBJ2-5; D possibly corresponds to TRBD2 (5 bases). Germline V gene data show CDR1 as SGHVS and CDR2 as FQNEAQ. There are 12 residues in the CDR3. Trimming took 5 bases from V and 6 from J, leaving 10 bases between them. Full variable domain (missing parts from reference TRBV7-8 and TRBJ2-5): GAGVSQSPRYKVAKRGQDVALRCDPISGHVSLFWYQQALGQGPEFLTYFQNEAQLDKSGLPSDRFFAERPEGSVSTLKIQRTQQEDSAVYLCASSGLRKTQYFGPGTRLLVL.

This clone appeared once. V usage is TRBV4-2 and J usage is TRBJ2-7; D possibly corresponds to TRBD2 (5 bases). In germline, CDR1 is LGHNA, CDR2 YNFKEQ. There are 13 residues in the CDR3. Trimming stripped 0 bases from V and 4 bases from J, with 7 bases between. Here the CDR3 reads CASSQELDYEQYF. CDR3 in DNA: TGTGCCAGCAGCCAAGAACTAGATTACGAGCAGTACTTC.

V gene TRBV5-6 combines with J gene TRBJ2-4; D not certain. The CDR3 is 13 residues long. The germline CDR1 and CDR2 sequences are SGHDT and YYEEEE. The ends were cut back, 2 bases at V and 0 bases at J, with 3 bases in the middle. This chain's CDR3 is CASSFIAKNIQYF. CDR3 coding DNA: TGTGCCAGCAGCTTCATAGCCAAAAACATTCAGTACTTC.

This rearrangement joins TRBV6-1 to TRBJ2-5, with a weak D call TRBD1 (5 bases). The V end lost 0 bases, the J end lost 10 bases, and 12 bases lay between the germline ends. CDR1 is MNHNS, CDR2 SASEGT, per germline. This CDR3 contains 13 residues. The CDR3 is CASSEAESQGQYF. CDR3 DNA: TGTGCCAGCAGTGAAGCTGAGTCCCAGGGCCAGTACTTC.

The chain uses TRBV4-1 and TRBJ2-7, with 9 bases fitting TRBD2. V was clipped by 7 bases and J by 4 bases; unmatched bases: 11. Germline lookup yields CDR1 MGHRA and CDR2 YSYEKL. This CDR3 region has 15 residues. In DNA, the CDR3 is TGCGCCAGCACCCCCGGAACAGCGGGAGGTTACGAGCAGTACTTC. This codes for CASTPGTAGGYEQYF.

This clone was detected only once. The V gene is TRBV4-1, the J gene TRBJ2-5, with D possibly being TRBD2 (6 bases). CDR3 length equals 15 residues. CDR1 MGHRA and CDR2 YSYEKL come from the germline V gene. V lost 1 base and J 5 bases, leaving 14 bases between the germline ends. The CDR3 bases are TGCGCCAGCAGCCAAGTCGGCGGAAGCGGGGAGACCCAGTACTTC. This sequence encodes CASSQVGGSGETQYF.

The chain's CDR3 is CASASQETQYF. CDR3 sequence (DNA): TGTGCTAGTGCTAGTCAAGAGACCCAGTACTTC. The rearrangement uses TRBV12-5 and TRBJ2-5; the D is unclear. The CDR3 runs 11 residues. The germline V gene encodes CDR1 LGHNT and CDR2 FRNRAP. The V end was cut by 7 bases, the J end by 2 bases, with 5 bases between.

V gene TRBV19 combines with J gene TRBJ2-3, with D unclear. CDR1 and CDR2 (germline): LNHDA, SQIVND (reference sequence). Trimming left V 3 bases short and J 0 bases short, with 4 bases between. CDR3 length equals 13 residues. The DNA for the CDR3 is TGTGCCAGTAGTATGACTAGCACAGATACGCAGTATTTT. It is translated as CASSMTSTDTQYF.

This sequence joins TRBV2 and TRBJ2-7; 8 bases fit TRBD1. The CDR3 is made up of 16 amino acids. V shed 1 base and J 6 bases; nucleotides not matched to a gene: 11. The germline CDR1 and CDR2 sequences are SNHLY and FYNNEI. The CDR3, as DNA: TGTGCCAGCAGTGAAGAATTTGCTGGACAGGGAGGCGAGCAGTACTTC. Its translation: CASSEEFAGQGGEQYF.

V usage is TRBV29-1 and J usage is TRBJ1-2; a possible D gene is TRBD1 (5 bases). Between the trimmed V and J ends, which lost 1 base and 5 bases, there was a span of 17 bases. CDR1 is SQVTM and CDR2 is ANQGSEA in the germline V gene. The CDR3 runs 15 residues. The CDR3 bases are TGCAGCGTTGAAGGACAAATCGACAGTAAATATGGCTACACCTTC. This translates into CSVEGQIDSKYGYTF.

The V and J genes are TRBV5-1 and TRBJ1-5; D remains unclear. Trimming took off 4 bases at V and 6 bases at J, with 11 bases between the two ends. Germline lookup yields CDR1 SGHRS and CDR2 YFSETQ. The CDR3 loop spans 13 amino acids. DNA for the CDR3: TGCGCCAGCAGCCAGGAACTGGGTCAGCCCCAGCATTTT. Amino acid sequence: CASSQELGQPQHF.

This sequence joins TRBV15 and TRBJ2-5, with D unclear. The germline V gene has CDR1 LNHNV and CDR2 YYDKDF (reference sequence). The CDR3 spans 11 residues. Trimming shortened V by 1 base and J by 6 bases, and 3 bases separated the two germline ends. The CDR3 here is CATSRGQTQYF. The CDR3 DNA reads TGTGCCACCAGCAGAGGGCAGACCCAGTACTTC. Full variable domain (outside the CDR3, taken from reference TRBV15 and TRBJ2-5): DAMVIQNPRYQVTQFGKPVTLSCSQTLNHNVMYWYQQKSSQAPKLLFHYYDKDFNNEADTPDNFQSRRPNTSFCFLDIRSPGLGDTAMYLCATSRGQTQYFGPGTRLLVL.

The chain links TRBV27 to TRBJ1-2; D call uncertain. V shed 8 bases and J shed 5 bases, with 9 bases lying between them. The CDR3 is made up of 11 amino acids. Germline V gives CDR1 MNHEY, CDR2 SMNVEV (reference sequence). The CDR3 is CASSGQYGYTF. In nucleotides, the CDR3 is TGTGCCAGCTCTGGGCAGTATGGCTACACCTTC.

The J gene is TRBJ2-7, the V gene TRBV5-1; possibly TRBD1 for D (6 bases). V dropped 5 bases and J dropped 0 bases, with 12 bases sitting between them. Germline-derived CDR1 and CDR2 are SGHRS and YFSETQ. The CDR3 sequence is 14 residues long. CDR3 DNA sequence: TGCGCCAGCAGGGGGACACCGAGCTCCTACGAGCAGTACTTC. It translates to CASRGTPSSYEQYF. Together with reference TRBV5-1 and TRBJ2-7, the CDR3 gives the full variable domain: KAGVTQTPRYLIKTRGQQVTLSCSPISGHRSVSWYQQTPGQGLQFLFEYFSETQRNKGNFPGRFSGRQFSNSRSEMNVSTLELGDSALYLCASRGTPSSYEQYFGPGTRLTVT.

This chain uses TRBV27 with TRBJ1-3, with a weak D call TRBD1 (6 bases). Per the germline V gene, CDR1 is MNHEY and CDR2 is SMNVEV (reference sequence). The germline V and J ends were trimmed by 5 bases and 1 base, with 9 bases remaining between them. The CDR3 runs 14 residues. The CDR3 sequence: CASSTRGSGNTIYF. In DNA form, the CDR3 reads TGTGCCAGCAGTACCAGGGGTTCTGGAAACACCATATATTTT.

This chain connects TRBV7-8 to TRBJ2-1; the match to TRBD2 covers 9 bases. Unmatched junction bases numbered 9, after V lost 1 base and J lost 5 bases. CDR1 and CDR2 from the germline V gene are SGHVS and FQNEAQ. The CDR3 has 17 amino acids. DNA of the CDR3: TGTGCCAGCAGCTTAGAGGTAGCGGGAGTAATCGACAATGAGCAGTTCTTC. It codes for CASSLEVAGVIDNEQFF.

The J gene is TRBJ2-2, the V gene TRBV5-3; maybe TRBD1 (6 bases). TRBV5-3 is known as an ORF, though its function is uncertain. The CDR3 is 17 amino acids. Trimming stripped 4 bases from V and 3 bases from J, with 19 bases between. The CDR3 sequence is CARSPIPGTPHTGELFF. The CDR3 coding sequence is TGTGCCAGAAGCCCGATACCCGGGACACCACACACCGGGGAGCTGTTTTTT.

The chain recombines TRBV6-1 with TRBJ2-3; possible D gene TRBD2, 6 bases. V lost 0 bases, J lost 3 bases, and 13 bases lay in between. CDR3 length equals 16 residues. Germline CDR1 is MNHNS and CDR2 is SASEGT. This CDR3 is CASSEAGEASTDTQYF. The CDR3 DNA reads TGTGCCAGCAGTGAAGCGGGGGAGGCTTCTACAGATACGCAGTATTTT.

The CDR3 protein is CASSLGREGTGELFF. For the CDR3, the DNA is TGTGCCAGCAGTTTAGGCAGGGAAGGCACCGGGGAGCTGTTTTTT. The genes are TRBV28 and TRBJ2-2; D is perhaps TRBD1 (5 bases). The V gene's germline CDR1 is MDHEN and CDR2 SYDVKM. This CDR3 has 15 residues. The V gene lost 2 bases and the J gene lost 4 bases, with 11 bases spanning the gap.

The V and J genes are TRBV7-9 and TRBJ2-6, with D unclear. The CDR3 is 15 amino acids. Germline-derived CDR1 and CDR2 are SEHNR and FQNEAQ (reference sequence). The chain's CDR3 is CWVGQVSTGANVLTF. The CDR3 DNA follows: TGTTGGGTCGGTCAGGTCTCGACCGGGGCCAACGTCCTGACTTTC.

V and J are TRBV29-1 and TRBJ2-1, with 9 bases fitting TRBD2. The CDR3 contains 16 residues. From germline, CDR1 is SQVTM and CDR2 ANQGSEA. The V gene end was trimmed by 0 bases and the J gene end by 5 bases; junction bases not matched to a gene: 8. CDR3 protein: CSVEDGGRGGNNEQFF. As DNA, the CDR3 is TGCAGCGTTGAAGATGGCGGGAGGGGCGGGAACAATGAGCAGTTCTTC.

CDR3 in DNA: TGTGCCTGGAGTGCGACAGGGGGCCTGCCAGATACGCAGTATTTT. Translation gives CAWSATGGLPDTQYF. This chain connects TRBV30 to TRBJ2-3; 10 nucleotides align to TRBD1. After removal of 1 base from V and 4 bases from J, the junction contained 5 bases not matched to a gene. CDR1 and CDR2 from the germline V gene are GTSNPN and SVGIG (reference sequence). The CDR3 contains 15 residues.